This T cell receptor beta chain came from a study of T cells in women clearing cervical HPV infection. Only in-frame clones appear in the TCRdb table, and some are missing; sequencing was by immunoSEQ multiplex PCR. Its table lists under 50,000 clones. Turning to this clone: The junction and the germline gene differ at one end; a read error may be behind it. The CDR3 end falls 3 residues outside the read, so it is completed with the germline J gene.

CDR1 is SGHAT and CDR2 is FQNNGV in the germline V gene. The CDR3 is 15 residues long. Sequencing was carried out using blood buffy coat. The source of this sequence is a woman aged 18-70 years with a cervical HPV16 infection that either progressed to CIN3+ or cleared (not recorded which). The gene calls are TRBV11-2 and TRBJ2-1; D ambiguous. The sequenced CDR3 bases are TGTGCCAGCAGATTAGTTAACTCAAACTACAATGAG. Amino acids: CASRLVNSNYNE. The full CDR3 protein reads CASRLVNSNYNEQFF.